The rows below give T cell receptor beta chains drawn from one sample of a study of blood T cell repertoires in COVID-19. Here immunoSEQ multiplex PCR was the method, and the copy in TCRdb shows in-frame clones only, minus some. The sample lists about 180,000 clones, 70% to 85% occurring once. Source material: peripheral blood. These receptors were obtained from an elderly man with COVID-19, enrolled during active disease. Both conserved end residues are part of each CDR3. The D gene is left open where the match is weak. Expanded clones get a size class; other rows say once, few or many, or leave the size out.

J gene	D gene	V gene	clone size	CDR3 DNA	CDR3 protein
TRBJ2-3	NA	TRBV29-1	NA	TGCAGCGTTGAATGGGGAGGTGCAGATACGCAGTATTTT	CSVEWGGADTQYF
TRBJ1-4	TRBD1	TRBV9	NA	TGTGCCAGCAGCGGGAGAGGGACAGGGCCTGAAAAACTGTTTTTT	CASSGRGTGPEKLFF
TRBJ2-1	NA	TRBV5-4	NA	TGTGCCAGCAGCTACTCGGATGAGCAGTTCTTC	CASSYSDEQFF
TRBJ1-1	TRBD1	TRBV6-4	NA	TGTGCCAGCAGCCCGGACAGGGTGAGGTCTGAAGCTTTCTTT	CASSPDRVRSEAFF
TRBJ1-1	NA	TRBV5-4	NA	TGTGCCAGCAGCTCCGACCGGGAAACTGAAGCTTTCTTT	CASSSDRETEAFF
TRBJ1-4	NA	TRBV18	NA	TGTGCCAGCTCACCATCGACCGGGAATGAAAAACTGTTTTTT	CASSPSTGNEKLFF
TRBJ1-1	NA	TRBV5-5	NA	TGTGCCAGCAGCCCAGGACACGAAAACACTGAAGCTTTCTTT	CASSPGHENTEAFF
TRBJ1-2	NA	TRBV7-2	NA	TGTGCCAGCAGCTTAGGGAGGGGTCGGAACTATGGCTACACCTTC	CASSLGRGRNYGYTF
TRBJ1-4	NA	TRBV5-1	NA	TGCGCCAGCAGCCGGACACGGGCTACGGAGGAAAAACTGTTTTTT	CASSRTRATEEKLFF
TRBJ2-7	NA	TRBV7-2	few	TGTGCCAGCAGCTTAGATGGGGGCGGTTTTTACGAGCAGTACTTC	CASSLDGGGFYEQYF
TRBJ1-4	NA	TRBV29-1	NA	TGCAGCGTTGAGATAAGGGGAGGTGAAAAACTGTTTTTT	CSVEIRGGEKLFF
TRBJ1-3	TRBD1	TRBV11-2	few	TGTGCCAGCAGCCGGGGACAGGGGGGAAACACCATATATTTT	CASSRGQGGNTIYF
TRBJ2-2	NA	TRBV7-3	NA	TGTGCCAGCAGCCCCCTCCGGGGCACCGGGGAGCTGTTTTTT	CASSPLRGTGELFF
TRBJ2-1	NA	TRBV28	NA	TGTGCCAGCAGAAGGGGCGGTGGCAATGAGCAGTTCTTC	CASRRGGGNEQFF
TRBJ1-5	NA	TRBV6-2/TRBV6-3	NA	TGTGCCAGCAGTTATACAGGGAACAATCAGCCCCAGCATTTT	CASSYTGNNQPQHF
TRBJ1-2	NA	TRBV7-2	NA	TGTGCCAGCAGCTTAGATCGCGGCTTTCGGGGCTACACCTTC	CASSLDRGFRGYTF
TRBJ2-2	TRBD2	TRBV13	NA	TGTGCCTCAACGAGGGCTAGCGGGGAGAACACCGGGGAGCTGTTTTTT	CASTRASGENTGELFF
TRBJ1-1	NA	TRBV11-2	once	TGTGCCAGCAGGACAGTGATCAACACTGAAGCTTTCTTT	CASRTVINTEAFF
TRBJ2-7	NA	TRBV7-2	few	TGTGCCAGCAGCTTACAGACAGGAGTAACGCGAGAGCAGTACTTC	CASSLQTGVTREQYF
TRBJ1-1	TRBD1	TRBV6-1	once	TGTGCCAGCAGACCGGGACAGCTGGTCGCTGAAGCTTTCTTT	CASRPGQLVAEAFF
TRBJ2-7	TRBD2	TRBV6-4	NA	TGTGCCAGCAGTCGGACTAGCGGGGCTGGGGAGCAGTACTTC	CASSRTSGAGEQYF
TRBJ1-2	NA	TRBV5-3	NA	TGTGCCAGAAGCCTACGGAGGGCCGGGTTATATGGCTACACCTTC	CARSLRRAGLYGYTF
TRBJ2-6	NA	TRBV5-6	once	TGTGCCAGCAGCCGACAGGTCCCCTCTGGGGCCAACGTCCTGACTTTC	CASSRQVPSGANVLTF
TRBJ2-2	NA	TRBV9	NA	TGTGCCAGCAGCGTAATCTCCAGGACGAACACCGGGGAGCTGTTTTTT	CASSVISRTNTGELFF
TRBJ1-1	NA	TRBV6-5	NA	TGTGCCAGCAGAAATGGAGGGAGGTCTGAAGCTTTCTTT	CASRNGGRSEAFF
TRBJ1-1	NA	TRBV9	NA	TGTGCCAGCAGCGTAGGCCCGGAGATGAACACTGAAGCTTTCTTT	CASSVGPEMNTEAFF
TRBJ1-1	TRBD1	TRBV4-1	once	TGCGCCAGCAGCCAACTGGACAGGATAAACACTGAAGCTTTCTTT	CASSQLDRINTEAFF
TRBJ2-3	TRBD2	TRBV6-1	NA	TGTGCCAGCAGTGAAGGGGGGACTAGCGGGGATACAGATACGCAGTATTTT	CASSEGGTSGDTDTQYF
TRBJ1-1	NA	TRBV5-1	NA	TGCGCCAGCAGCCCCCTTGGACAGAAAAGTGAAGCTTTCTTT	CASSPLGQKSEAFF
TRBJ1-4	NA	TRBV3-1/TRBV3-2	NA	TGTGCCAGCAGCCAAGGGGGACAAACGAATGAAAAACTGTTTTTT	CASSQGGQTNEKLFF
TRBJ1-4	NA	TRBV28	NA	TGTGCCAGCAGTTTCCCGAGGCCTAGGGGCTATAGTAATGAAAAACTGTTTTTT	CASSFPRPRGYSNEKLFF
TRBJ2-7	TRBD1	TRBV7-2	once	TGTGCCAGCAGCTCCGGACAGGTGCAGTACTTC	CASSSGQVQYF
TRBJ1-2	TRBD1	TRBV27	NA	TGTGCCAGCAGTTTCAGCAGGGGGCCGGTGTATGGCTACACCTTC	CASSFSRGPVYGYTF
TRBJ1-5	NA	TRBV29-1	NA	TGCAGCGTCTGGGAGGCAGGCAATCAGCCCCAGCATTTT	CSVWEAGNQPQHF
TRBJ2-3	NA	TRBV5-1	NA	TGCGCCAGCAGCCCCAATGGCGGTAGCACAGATACGCAGTATTTT	CASSPNGGSTDTQYF
TRBJ2-3	TRBD2	TRBV28	NA	TGTGCCAGCAGTTTACTCCGGGGGGGATATACGCAGTATTTT	CASSLLRGGYTQYF
TRBJ1-1	TRBD1	TRBV5-4	NA	TGTGCCAGCAGCGGACCGACAGGGGACCCCATGAACACTGAAGCTTTCTTT	CASSGPTGDPMNTEAFF
TRBJ2-7	TRBD2	TRBV11-3	NA	TGTGCCAGCAGCTTAGATCGGGGTAGCGGGGGGAAACCATACTTC	CASSLDRGSGGKPYF
TRBJ1-2	NA	TRBV2	NA	TGTGCCAGCAGGGAATTCGACAGTTATGGCTACACCTTC	CASREFDSYGYTF
TRBJ2-7	NA	TRBV4-2	NA	TGTGCCAGCAGCCAAGATCGTGGCAGAACCTACGAGCAGTACTTC	CASSQDRGRTYEQYF
TRBJ2-3	TRBD2	TRBV6-5	NA	TGTGCCGTAGCTAGCGGGGGCCCAGATACGCAGTATTTT	CAVASGGPDTQYF
TRBJ2-7	TRBD2	TRBV4-3	once	TGCGCCAGCAGCCAACAACATATCGGGACTAAGTACGAGCAGTACTTC	CASSQQHIGTKYEQYF
TRBJ1-2	NA	TRBV27	NA	TGTGCCAGCCGAGATCCCTATGGCTACACCTTC	CASRDPYGYTF
TRBJ1-2	TRBD1	TRBV5-1	NA	TGCGCCAGCAGCAGGGACAGCCCCTATGGCTACACCTTC	CASSRDSPYGYTF
TRBJ1-3	NA	TRBV7-2	NA	TGTGCCAGCAGCTCGACAGCCTCTGGAAACACCATATATTTT	CASSSTASGNTIYF
TRBJ1-5	NA	TRBV6-4	NA	TGTGCCAGCAGTGACTCAGGGGGTACAGCTAATCAGCCCCAGCATTTT	CASSDSGGTANQPQHF
TRBJ2-3	NA	TRBV9	NA	TGTGCCAGCAGCGTCCGAGCTAGCACAGATACGCAGTATTTT	CASSVRASTDTQYF
TRBJ2-5	NA	TRBV18	NA	TGTGCCAGCTCACCCCGGGGTCAAGAGACCCAGTACTTC	CASSPRGQETQYF
TRBJ1-2	TRBD1	TRBV3-1/TRBV3-2	few	TGTGCCAGCAGCTCGACGGGACAGGGGCTTGGCTACACCTTC	CASSSTGQGLGYTF
TRBJ1-1	NA	TRBV19	NA	TGTGCCAGTAGTATAGCGGGGGACACTGAAGCTTTCTTT	CASSIAGDTEAFF